The 14 T cell receptor beta chains reported below all come from one sample, sequenced in a study of blood T cell repertoires in COVID-19. Profiled with immunoSEQ multiplex PCR; TCRdb holds only in-frame clones, not every one. The table records approximately 14,000 clones, 87% of them present only once. Sample: peripheral blood. These receptors were obtained from a human donor in a cohort sampled during active COVID-19.

This clone was recorded a few times. The rearrangement uses TRBV4-1 and TRBJ2-7, with TRBD2 matching over 9 bases. The CDR3 length is 16 residues. Losses at the gene ends were 0 bases for V and 1 base for J; bases not matched to a gene: 4. The germline V gene has CDR1 MGHRA and CDR2 YSYEKL. The CDR3 DNA is TGCGCCAGCAGCCAAGAGTCGCTAGCGGGGTCCTACGAGCAGTACTTC. It yields the protein CASSQESLAGSYEQYF.

V gene TRBV18 combines with J gene TRBJ2-3, with no clear D. V was trimmed by 3 bases and J by 1 base, leaving 11 bases between them. There are 15 residues in the CDR3. Germline CDR1 is KGHSH and CDR2 is LQKENI. This CDR3 is CASSPPASRTDTQYF. CDR3 nucleotide sequence: TGTGCCAGCTCACCTCCCGCGAGCCGCACAGATACGCAGTATTTT.

V usage is TRBV4-1 and J usage is TRBJ2-4; 9 positions agree with TRBD1. There are 15 residues in the CDR3. CDR1 MGHRA and CDR2 YSYEKL come from the germline V gene. Losses at the gene ends were 0 bases for V and 6 bases for J; bases not matched to a gene: 3. CDR3 bases: TGCGCCAGCAGCCAAGAGGGGACAGGGACAAACATTCAGTACTTC. Its translation is CASSQEGTGTNIQYF.

This clone was found once. The chain uses TRBV25-1 and TRBJ2-5, with 7 bases identical to TRBD1. V lost 2 bases, J lost 5 bases, and 11 bases stayed unmatched. This CDR3 is 16 amino acids long. CDR1 and CDR2 (germline): MGHDK, SYGVNS. CDR3 protein: CASSEEMETGWETQYF. In DNA form, the CDR3 reads TGTGCCAGCAGTGAAGAGATGGAGACAGGGTGGGAGACCCAGTACTTC. Filled out from reference TRBV25-1 and TRBJ2-5, the complete variable domain reads EADIYQTPRYLVIGTGKKITLECSQTMGHDKMYWYQQDPGMELHLIHYSYGVNSTEKGDLSSESTVSRIRTEHFPLTLESARPSHTSQYLCASSEEMETGWETQYFGPGTRLLVL.

This sequence joins TRBV5-4 and TRBJ2-2; 9 bases line up with TRBD2. From germline, CDR1 is SGHNT and CDR2 YYREEE (reference sequence). The CDR3 length is 15 residues. V dropped 4 bases and J dropped 4; count of bases not matched to a gene: 5. The CDR3 DNA reads TGTGCCAGCAGCCCGCATAGCGGGGGCACCGGGGAGCTGTTTTTT. Translation: CASSPHSGGTGELFF.

The rearrangement joins TRBV30 to TRBJ1-2; D unclear. The germline V and J ends were trimmed by 1 base and 6 bases, with 9 bases remaining between them. CDR3 size: 12 residues. CDR1 and CDR2 from the germline V gene are GTSNPN and SVGIG (reference sequence). This chain's CDR3 is CAWSERVNGYTF. The CDR3 bases are TGTGCCTGGAGTGAGAGGGTTAATGGCTACACCTTC.

V and J are TRBV19 and TRBJ2-1; 8 bases map to TRBD2. This CDR3 spans 15 amino acids. V dropped 8 bases and J dropped 6; count of bases not matched to a gene: 12. Germline V gene data show CDR1 as LNHDA and CDR2 as SQIVND (reference sequence). CDR3 nucleotide sequence: TGTGCCAGTGGCCGGGGAGCGGGAGTCGTCAATGAGCAGTTCTTC. Translating it yields CASGRGAGVVNEQFF. Using reference TRBV19 and TRBJ2-1 for the parts outside the CDR3, the full variable domain is DGGITQSPKYLFRKEGQNVTLSCEQNLNHDAMYWYRQDPGQGLRLIYYSQIVNDFQKGDIAEGYSVSREKKESFPLTVTSAQKNPTAFYLCASGRGAGVVNEQFFGPGTRLTVL.

The CDR3 reads CARDSSSIHGYTF. In DNA form, the CDR3 reads TGTGCCAGAGACAGTTCGTCTATTCACGGCTACACCTTC. The chain has TRBV2 and TRBJ1-2; D might be TRBD1 (5 bases). The CDR3 loop spans 13 amino acids. The germline V gene has CDR1 SNHLY and CDR2 FYNNEI. Trimming removed 9 bases at V and 8 bases at J, with 19 bases between.

The chain employs TRBV6-5 and TRBJ1-1; D possibly corresponds to TRBD1 (5 bases). Trimming shortened V by 7 bases and J by 4 bases, and 13 bases separated the two germline ends. CDR3 size: 13 residues. Germline V CDR1 and CDR2: MNHEY, SVGAGI. Here the CDR3 DNA reads TGTGCCAGCATTGGGGGGGTTGTCACTGAAGCTTTCTTT. Translated, it gives CASIGGVVTEAFF.

The V call is TRBV24-1, the J call TRBJ2-3; 9 bases fit TRBD1. Trimming cost V 4 bases and J 4 bases; bases outside gene matches: 8. Germline assignment: CDR1 KGHDR and CDR2 SFDVKD. The CDR3 has 16 amino acids. Here the CDR3 DNA reads TGTGCCACCAGTGACCGGGGGGACAGGGACCCAGATACGCAGTATTTT. It translates to CATSDRGDRDPDTQYF.

CDR3 nucleotides: TGTGCCAGCAGTTTAAGACTAGCGGACGAGACCCAGTACTTC. This gives the protein CASSLRLADETQYF. J is TRBJ2-5 and V is TRBV27, with TRBD2 matching over 9 bases. CDR3 size: 14 residues. V shed 2 bases and J 5 bases; nucleotides not matched to a gene: 3. Germline loops: CDR1 MNHEY, CDR2 SMNVEV (reference sequence).

This chain's CDR3 is CAISELGRGFLNTEAFF. CDR3 in DNA: TGTGCCATCAGTGAGTTGGGCAGGGGATTTCTGAACACTGAAGCTTTCTTT. The chain combines TRBV10-3 with TRBJ1-1; a weak D match, TRBD1 (6 bases). V lost 1 base, J lost 0 bases, and 15 bases lay in between. The germline gives CDR1 ENHRY, CDR2 SYGVKD. The CDR3 is 17 residues long.

The V call is TRBV7-2, the J call TRBJ2-2; 15 nucleotides align to TRBD2. V lost 5 bases, J lost 3 bases, and 4 bases stayed unmatched. The CDR3 covers 17 residues. Germline CDR1 SGHTA, CDR2 FQGNSA. In DNA form, the CDR3 reads TGTGCCAGCAGCGGACTAGCGGGAGGGCTGTACACCGGGGAGCTGTTTTTT. It encodes CASSGLAGGLYTGELFF.

The rearrangement joins TRBV7-8 to TRBJ1-5, with D maybe TRBD1 (5 bases). The germline gives CDR1 SGHVS, CDR2 FQNEAQ. There are 16 residues in the CDR3. Trimming removed 1 base at V and 7 bases at J, with 17 bases between. CDR3 bases: TGTGCCAGCAGCTTAGGGTTCGGGCAGGGCGGCCAGCCCCAGCATTTT. Encoded protein: CASSLGFGQGGQPQHF.